The 26 T cell receptor beta chains below all came from one sample that was sequenced in a study of blood T cell repertoires in COVID-19. Clones were sequenced by immunoSEQ multiplex PCR, and TCRdb holds only the in-frame ones, with some missing. The table lists approximately 45,000 clones, over 80% of them singletons. Material for sequencing was peripheral blood. These receptors were obtained from a human donor in a cohort sampled during active COVID-19.

With regard to this clone: One end of the junction does not line up with germline, which may come from a read error. The chain joins TRBV9 to TRBJ2-1; D gene unclear. Germline-derived CDR1 and CDR2 are SGDLS and YYNGEE. CDR3 length: 16 amino acids. The CDR3 DNA is TGTGCCAGCACCGTAGGGAACGGGTTAAACCACAATGAGCAGTTCTTC. It translates to CASTVGNGLNHNEQFF.

V is TRBV9 and J is TRBJ2-7; perhaps TRBD2 as D (6 bases). V was clipped by 4 bases and J by 5 bases, with 19 bases between them. Germline V gene sequence: CDR1 SGDLS, CDR2 YYNGEE. This CDR3 is built from 15 residues. The CDR3 sequence is CASSPGWGRLHEQYF. CDR3 coding DNA: TGTGCCAGCAGCCCAGGGTGGGGGAGGCTTCACGAGCAGTACTTC.

This rearrangement joins TRBV2 to TRBJ2-7, with TRBD1 identical over 7 bases. Trimming cost V 6 bases and J 7 bases; bases outside gene matches: 12. There are 14 residues in the CDR3. Germline V gives CDR1 SNHLY, CDR2 FYNNEI. CDR3 loop: CASRRGQASQEQYF. CDR3 sequence (DNA): TGTGCCAGCAGACGCGGACAGGCCTCCCAGGAGCAGTACTTC. Full variable domain (remainder filled in from reference TRBV2 and TRBJ2-7): EPEVTQTPSHQVTQMGQEVILRCVPISNHLYFYWYRQILGQKVEFLVSFYNNEISEKSEIFDDQFSVERPDGSNFTLKIRSTKLEDSAMYFCASRRGQASQEQYFGPGTRLTVT.

This chain uses TRBV18 with TRBJ2-7, with D unresolved. Trimming took 2 bases from V and 3 from J, leaving 8 bases between them. In germline, CDR1 is KGHSH, CDR2 LQKENI. The CDR3 consists of 13 residues. This CDR3 reads CASSPTTVYEQYF. CDR3 DNA sequence: TGTGCCAGCTCACCAACCACGGTCTACGAGCAGTACTTC.

The chain employs TRBV29-1 and TRBJ1-1; possibly TRBD1 for D (6 bases). The CDR3 length is 11 residues. Germline CDR1 is SQVTM and CDR2 is ANQGSEA. V was shortened by 7 bases and J by 1 base, with 7 bases between the two germline ends. CDR3: CSGGQNTEAFF. CDR3 coding DNA: TGCAGCGGGGGACAGAACACTGAAGCTTTCTTT.

This chain uses TRBV5-4 with TRBJ2-4; a possible D gene is TRBD2 (6 bases). The ends were cut back, 2 bases at V and 0 bases at J, with 12 bases in the middle. CDR1 SGHNT and CDR2 YYREEE come from the germline V gene (reference sequence). The CDR3 contains 16 residues. CDR3 DNA: TGTGCCAGCAGCTTTTACGGGAGCCTAGCCAAAAACATTCAGTACTTC. Amino acids: CASSFYGSLAKNIQYF.

This clone has just one count. The rearrangement joins TRBV5-4 to TRBJ2-5, with 8 bases lining up with TRBD1. The ends lost 3 bases at V and 5 bases at J; junction bases unmatched: 6. The V gene's germline CDR1 is SGHNT and CDR2 YYREEE (reference sequence). The CDR3 has 14 residues. DNA of the CDR3: TGTGCCAGCAGCTCTTTGACAGGGGAGGAGACCCAGTACTTC. This translates into CASSSLTGEETQYF.

This sequence joins TRBV18 and TRBJ2-3; D unclear. Trimming took 2 bases from V and 8 from J, leaving 8 bases between them. Germline V lookup: CDR1 KGHSH, CDR2 LQKENI. CDR3 size: 12 residues. The DNA of the CDR3 is TGTGCCAGCTCACCATCCGAGTTTACGCAGTATTTT. Its protein is CASSPSEFTQYF.

The chain carries TRBV28 and TRBJ2-1; D unclear. Trimming stripped 2 bases from V and 5 bases from J, with 10 bases between. This CDR3 has 14 residues. Germline CDR1 MDHEN, CDR2 SYDVKM. The CDR3 nucleotides are TGTGCCAGCAGTTTAGGCCCCAATAACAATGAGCAGTTCTTC. Its translation is CASSLGPNNNEQFF. Combining the CDR3 with reference TRBV28 and TRBJ2-1 gives the whole variable domain DVKVTQSSRYLVKRTGEKVFLECVQDMDHENMFWYRQDPGLGLRLIYFSYDVKMKEKGDIPEGYSVSREKKERFSLILESASTNQTSMYLCASSLGPNNNEQFFGPGTRLTVL.

The chain couples TRBV3-1 (or the pseudogene TRBV3-2) to TRBJ2-3, with a weak D call TRBD2 (6 bases). The CDR3 runs to 15 residues. Germline CDR1 is LGHDT and CDR2 is YNNKEL (reference sequence). Trimming pared 0 bases from V and 2 bases from J, leaving 9 bases between. DNA of the CDR3: TGTGCCAGCAGCCAAGATTCGGGGGTCACAGATACGCAGTATTTT. Translated, it gives CASSQDSGVTDTQYF.

The chain uses TRBV5-5 and TRBJ2-2; 9 bases match TRBD1. The CDR3 covers 17 residues. The J segment lost 1 base and the V segment lost 0 bases, leaving 4 bases of the junction unmatched. Germline CDR1 SGHKS, CDR2 YYEKEE (reference sequence). The CDR3 DNA reads as TGTGCCAGCAGCTTGGGAACAGGGGGCTGGAACACCGGGGAGCTGTTTTTT. Its translation: CASSLGTGGWNTGELFF.

The chain couples TRBV11-2 to TRBJ2-7; 7 bases line up with TRBD2. In germline, CDR1 is SGHAT, CDR2 FQNNGV. There are 15 residues in the CDR3. Trimming took 5 bases from V and 4 from J; bases not matched to a gene: 11. CDR3 nucleotides: TGTGCCAGCAGCGACTTCCAGGGCGGGAGATACGAGCAGTACTTC. The encoded protein is CASSDFQGGRYEQYF.

The gene calls are TRBV7-9 and TRBJ1-1, with TRBD1 identical over 7 bases. Germline V gene lookup returns CDR1 SEHNR and CDR2 FQNEAQ (reference sequence). The CDR3 extends over 16 amino acids. After removal of 5 bases from V and 4 bases from J, the junction contained 13 bases not matched to a gene. The DNA for the CDR3 is TGTGCCAGCAGCACCTTAACCCCGACAGGGAGCACTGAAGCTTTCTTT. This gives the protein CASSTLTPTGSTEAFF.

The rearrangement links TRBV30 to TRBJ2-5, with D possibly matching TRBD1 (5 bases). Trimming stripped 7 bases from V and 4 bases from J, with 16 bases between. The germline V gene encodes CDR1 GTSNPN and CDR2 SVGIG (reference sequence). The CDR3 consists of 13 residues. CDR3 coding DNA: TGTGCCTCAGACGCAGGGAAGGGAGAGACCCAGTACTTC. It translates to CASDAGKGETQYF.

This chain uses TRBV11-3 with TRBJ2-5; D ambiguous. Per germline, CDR1 SGHNT and CDR2 YENEEA. Trimming removed 1 base at V and 2 bases at J, with 8 bases between. This CDR3 has 14 residues. The CDR3 DNA sequence: TGTGCCAGCAGCTTAGGCGGCGCACAAGAGACCCAGTACTTC. Amino acids: CASSLGGAQETQYF.

The chain links TRBV27 to TRBJ1-3; TRBD1 matches 10 bases. The germline CDR1 and CDR2 sequences are MNHEY and SMNVEV (reference sequence). V shed 5 bases, J shed 0 bases, and the junction held 4 bases outside the gene matches. This CDR3 is 16 amino acids long. The CDR3, as DNA: TGTGCCAGCAGTCGGGACAGGGGATACTCTGGAAACACCATATATTTT. Translation gives CASSRDRGYSGNTIYF.

This clone was detected a few times. The rearrangement uses TRBV7-2 and TRBJ1-5, with D possibly being TRBD1 (5 bases). The CDR3 totals 15 residues. Looked up from germline, CDR1 is SGHTA and CDR2 is FQGNSA. Trimming stripped 5 bases from V and 1 base from J, with 12 bases between. This CDR3 is CASSTRGKSNQPQHF. In DNA form, the CDR3 reads TGTGCCAGCAGCACCCGGGGGAAAAGCAATCAGCCCCAGCATTTT.

The V and J genes are TRBV6-1 and TRBJ1-6, with TRBD1 matching 9 bases. The CDR3 totals 18 residues. V trimming: 4 bases; J trimming: 7 bases; junction bases outside the gene matches: 14. Germline V gives CDR1 MNHNS, CDR2 SASEGT. This CDR3 reads CASSATITGTGPNSPLHF. DNA for the CDR3: TGTGCCAGCAGTGCTACAATTACCGGGACAGGGCCGAATTCACCCCTCCACTTT.

This clone has just a few counts. This chain connects TRBV29-1 to TRBJ2-7, with 8 bases aligning to TRBD1. Germline V lookup: CDR1 SQVTM, CDR2 ANQGSEA. The CDR3 has 11 amino acids. The V segment lost 6 bases and the J segment 2 bases; nucleotides outside the gene matches: 0. CDR3 in amino acids: CSVQGAYEQYF. The CDR3 nucleotides read TGCAGCGTACAGGGGGCCTACGAGCAGTACTTC.

The CDR3, as DNA: TGTGCCAGTACCTCTCTAGCGAATGAGCAGTTCTTC. Protein product: CASTSLANEQFF. The chain employs TRBV19 and TRBJ2-1; TRBD2 is a possible D gene (6 bases). V gave up 7 bases and J gave up 7 bases, with 11 bases separating them. The CDR3 runs 12 residues. Germline assignment: CDR1 LNHDA and CDR2 SQIVND (reference sequence).

The gene calls are TRBV5-8 and TRBJ2-3; D not certain. Trimming shortened V by 4 bases and J by 3 bases, and 6 bases separated the two germline ends. Germline V lookup: CDR1 SGHTS, CDR2 YDEGEE. The CDR3 covers 12 residues. The CDR3 DNA reads TGTGCCAGCAGCGAGATAACAGATACGCAGTATTTT. This translates into CASSEITDTQYF.

The V gene is TRBV13, the J gene TRBJ2-7; 11 nucleotides match TRBD2. J was trimmed by 2 bases and V by 0 bases; bases with no gene match: 3. The V gene's germline CDR1 is PRHDT and CDR2 FYEKMQ (reference sequence). CDR3 length equals 16 residues. DNA of the CDR3: TGTGCCAGCAGCTTAGGGGGGGGACTAGCGGCCTACGAGCAGTACTTC. Translation gives CASSLGGGLAAYEQYF. Filled out from reference TRBV13 and TRBJ2-7, the complete variable domain reads AAGVIQSPRHLIKEKRETATLKCYPIPRHDTVYWYQQGPGQDPQFLISFYEKMQSDKGSIPDRFSAQQFSDYHSELNMSSLELGDSALYFCASSLGGGLAAYEQYFGPGTRLTVT.

The chain joins TRBV3-1 (or the pseudogene TRBV3-2) to TRBJ2-7; no clear D gene. The CDR3 loop spans 12 amino acids. The V and J ends lost 3 bases and 2 bases respectively, with 5 bases between them. The germline gives CDR1 LGHDT, CDR2 YNNKEL (reference sequence). This chain's CDR3 is CASSHFTYEQYF. The CDR3 DNA reads TGTGCCAGCAGCCACTTTACCTACGAGCAGTACTTC.

The chain uses TRBV12-3 or TRBV12-4 and TRBJ2-7, with D maybe TRBD2 (7 bases). Trimming stripped 6 bases from V and 10 bases from J, with 13 bases between. This CDR3 spans 11 amino acids. CDR3 sequence reads: CASSLGGAQYF. Written as DNA, the CDR3 is TGTGCCAGCAGCCTAGGGGGGGCCCAGTACTTC.

The sample holds a few counts of this clone. This chain connects TRBV11-2 to TRBJ1-4; D is unclear. The CDR3 extends over 13 amino acids. With 1 base removed from V and 5 bases from J, the gap between germline ends came to 5 bases. Germline lookup yields CDR1 SGHAT and CDR2 FQNNGV. The CDR3 DNA reads TGTGCCAGCAGCTTAGCTCCGAATGAAAAACTGTTTTTT. Translating gives CASSLAPNEKLFF.

The gene calls are TRBV18 and TRBJ2-1, with 11 nucleotides matching TRBD2. V lost 5 bases to trimming and J lost 7 bases; unmatched junction nucleotides: 13. CDR1 KGHSH and CDR2 LQKENI come from the germline V gene. The length of the CDR3 is 17 residues. The chain's CDR3 is CASSSKSPGLAANEQFF. CDR3 DNA: TGTGCCAGCTCATCTAAGAGCCCGGGACTAGCGGCGAATGAGCAGTTCTTC.